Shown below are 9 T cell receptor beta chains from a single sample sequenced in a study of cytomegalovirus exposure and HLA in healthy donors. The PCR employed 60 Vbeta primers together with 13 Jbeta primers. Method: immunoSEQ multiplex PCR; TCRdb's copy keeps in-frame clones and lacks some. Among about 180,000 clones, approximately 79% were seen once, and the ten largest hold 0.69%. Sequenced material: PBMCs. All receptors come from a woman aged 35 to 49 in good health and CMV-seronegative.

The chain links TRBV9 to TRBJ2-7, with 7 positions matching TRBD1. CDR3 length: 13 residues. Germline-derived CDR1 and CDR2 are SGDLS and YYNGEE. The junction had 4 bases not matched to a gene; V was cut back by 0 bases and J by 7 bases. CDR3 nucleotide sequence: TGTGCCAGCAGCGTAGGACAGGGACGGGAGCAGTACTTC. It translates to CASSVGQGREQYF.

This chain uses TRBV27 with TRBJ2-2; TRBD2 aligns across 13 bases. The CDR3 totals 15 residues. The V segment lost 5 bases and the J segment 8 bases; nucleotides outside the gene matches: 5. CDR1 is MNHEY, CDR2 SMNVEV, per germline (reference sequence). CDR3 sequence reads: CASSLRTSGSGELFF. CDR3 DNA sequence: TGTGCCAGCAGTCTCCGGACTAGCGGGAGTGGGGAGCTGTTTTTT.

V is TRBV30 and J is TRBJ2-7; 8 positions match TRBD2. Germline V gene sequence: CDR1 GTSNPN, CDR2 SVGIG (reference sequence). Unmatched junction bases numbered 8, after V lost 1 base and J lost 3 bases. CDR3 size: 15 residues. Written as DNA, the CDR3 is TGTGCCTGGAGTGACACGGGGGGGCTTATCTACGAGCAGTACTTC. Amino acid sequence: CAWSDTGGLIYEQYF. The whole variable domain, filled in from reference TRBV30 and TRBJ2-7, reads SQTIHQWPATLVQPVGSPLSLECTVEGTSNPNLYWYRQAAGRGLQLLFYSVGIGQISSEVPQNLSASRPQDRQFILSSKKLLLSDSGFYLCAWSDTGGLIYEQYFGPGTRLTVT.

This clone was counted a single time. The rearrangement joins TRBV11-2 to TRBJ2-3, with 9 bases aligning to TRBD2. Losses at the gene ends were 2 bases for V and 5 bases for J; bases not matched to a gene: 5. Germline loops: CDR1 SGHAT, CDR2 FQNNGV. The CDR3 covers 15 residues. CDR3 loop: CASSLMAGGRDTQYF. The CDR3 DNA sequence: TGTGCCAGCAGCTTAATGGCGGGGGGGAGAGATACGCAGTATTTT.

The CDR3 DNA reads TGCGCCAGCAGCCAACACGGGACAACCCACGAGACCCAGTACTTC. This translates into CASSQHGTTHETQYF. The V and J genes are TRBV4-1 and TRBJ2-5; the D gene is possibly TRBD1 (6 bases). The CDR3 loop spans 15 amino acids. The V gene lost 2 bases and the J gene lost 5 bases, with 15 bases spanning the gap. CDR1 MGHRA and CDR2 YSYEKL come from the germline V gene.

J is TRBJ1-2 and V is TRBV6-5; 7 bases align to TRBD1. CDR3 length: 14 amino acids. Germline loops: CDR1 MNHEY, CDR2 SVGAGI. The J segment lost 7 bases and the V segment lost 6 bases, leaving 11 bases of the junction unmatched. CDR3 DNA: TGTGCCAGCAGCTACGGGACAGCTTCAGCTGGCTACACCTTC. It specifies CASSYGTASAGYTF.

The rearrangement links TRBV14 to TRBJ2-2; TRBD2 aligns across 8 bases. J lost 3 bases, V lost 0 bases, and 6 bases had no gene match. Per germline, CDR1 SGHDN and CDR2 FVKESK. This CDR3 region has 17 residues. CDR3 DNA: TGTGCCAGCAGCCAAGATTTAGAGCGGGAGTACACCGGGGAGCTGTTTTTT. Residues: CASSQDLEREYTGELFF.

CDR3 nucleotide sequence: TGCGCCAGCAGCCGGGGACTAGCGGGCCGCAGGGGAGATACGCAGTATTTT. Its translation is CASSRGLAGRRGDTQYF. V is TRBV4-1 and J is TRBJ2-3, with TRBD2 matching 12 bases. The trim removed 4 bases at V and 5 bases at J, leaving 10 bases unmatched. Germline V gives CDR1 MGHRA, CDR2 YSYEKL. The CDR3 spans 17 residues.

CDR3 protein: CASSLGPTSEKLFF. Here the CDR3 DNA reads TGTGCCAGCAGCCTTGGCCCAACGTCAGAAAAACTGTTTTTT. The chain links TRBV5-4 to TRBJ1-4; no firm D call. Per the germline V gene, CDR1 is SGHNT and CDR2 is YYREEE (reference sequence). Trimming pared 4 bases from V and 8 bases from J, leaving 15 bases between. The CDR3 loop spans 14 amino acids.